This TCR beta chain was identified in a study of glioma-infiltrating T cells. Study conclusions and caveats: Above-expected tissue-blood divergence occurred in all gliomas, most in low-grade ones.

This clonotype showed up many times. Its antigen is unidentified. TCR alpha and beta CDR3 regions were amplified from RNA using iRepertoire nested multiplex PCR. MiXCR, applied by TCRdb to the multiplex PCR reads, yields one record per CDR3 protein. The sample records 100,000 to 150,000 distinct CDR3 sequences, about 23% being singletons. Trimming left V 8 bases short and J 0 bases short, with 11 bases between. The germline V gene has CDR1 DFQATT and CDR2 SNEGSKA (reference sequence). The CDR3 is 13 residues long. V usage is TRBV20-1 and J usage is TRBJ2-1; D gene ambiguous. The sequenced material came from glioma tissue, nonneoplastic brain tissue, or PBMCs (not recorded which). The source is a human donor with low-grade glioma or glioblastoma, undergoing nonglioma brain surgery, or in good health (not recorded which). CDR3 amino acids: CSSSSSSYNEQFF. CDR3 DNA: TGCAGTTCCAGCTCGAGCTCCTACAATGAGCAGTTCTTC.